The clone carrying this TCR beta chain was seen repeatedly, ten times or more. Unique molecular identifiers featured in how the TCRbeta library was prepared. MiXCR was run by TCRdb on the PCR reads, yielding one entry per CDR3 protein. Here the sample spans about 600,000 distinct CDR3 sequences, roughly 10% being singletons. These data belong to a study of T-cell reconstitution after alpha-beta-depleted transplantation in children. The CDR3 covers 13 residues. V lost 3 bases and J 5 bases, leaving 10 bases between the germline ends. This receptor was obtained from a human donor who donated a stem cell graft to a child with acute myeloid leukemia. Sequences were derived from PBMCs from the stem cell graft donor, sampled from the stem cell graft. This chain uses TRBV12-3 or TRBV12-4 with TRBJ2-5; maybe TRBD2 (5 bases). The CDR3 bases are TGTGCCAGCAGTTTGACCCCGGGGGAGACCCAGTACTTC. It codes for CASSLTPGETQYF.